This TCR beta chain was sequenced during a study of immune characterization of retroperitoneal liposarcoma. Germline loops: CDR1 MNHNS, CDR2 SASEGT. The CDR3 consists of 13 residues. One entry per CDR3 protein results from TCRdb running MiXCR on the PCR reads. Of thousands of distinct CDR3 sequences listed, 30% were seen once; the top ten hold about 10%. This chain connects TRBV6-1 to TRBJ2-1; D gene ambiguous. The J call may be incorrect, as the DNA end agrees better with TRBJ2-7. The receptor's source is a female donor with retroperitoneal liposarcoma. Sequencing was carried out using blood. The DNA of the CDR3 is TGTGCCAGCGCCAGCCAGTACTCCTACGAGCAGTACTTC. As protein: CASASQYSYEQYF.